Listed below are T cell receptor beta chains from one sample, sequenced in a study of cytomegalovirus exposure and HLA in healthy donors. Repertoires were generated with immunoSEQ multiplex PCR, while TCRdb's copy carries only in-frame clones and drops some. The sample holds 65,000 to 85,000 clones, roughly 89% seen once. Sequencing used PBMCs. The origin of the receptors is a woman aged 25 to 39 in good health and CMV-seronegative. Each CDR3 is given with its conserved first and last residue. A row's size may be missing; if present it is once, few, many or a size class.

V gene: TRBV5-1
clone size: .
J gene: TRBJ1-1
CDR3 protein: CASNLTPGVNTEAFF

V gene: TRBV11-3
clone size: .
J gene: TRBJ2-1
CDR3 protein: CASSLGGTGGADEQFF

V gene: TRBV5-1
clone size: .
J gene: TRBJ1-1
CDR3 protein: CASSPSQGGTEAFF

V gene: TRBV5-1
clone size: .
J gene: TRBJ2-3
CDR3 protein: CASSGGTSGSRRWTDTQYF

V gene: TRBV7-9
clone size: .
J gene: TRBJ1-3
CDR3 protein: CASSLGGGLTSGNTIYF

V gene: TRBV19
clone size: .
J gene: TRBJ1-2
CDR3 protein: CASSIGQGGYTF

V gene: TRBV5-1
clone size: .
J gene: TRBJ1-4
CDR3 protein: CASSLATGPEEKLFF

V gene: TRBV4-2
clone size: .
J gene: TRBJ2-1
CDR3 protein: CASSQALAGDRTYNEQFF

V gene: TRBV7-9
clone size: .
J gene: TRBJ1-2
CDR3 protein: CASSPGGLDGYTF

V gene: TRBV7-9
clone size: .
J gene: TRBJ2-3
CDR3 protein: CSSSTGLAGALRNPDTQYF

V gene: TRBV27
clone size: .
J gene: TRBJ2-7
CDR3 protein: CASNVAGSSYEQYF

V gene: TRBV19
clone size: .
J gene: TRBJ2-2
CDR3 protein: CASSIQVFTGELFF

V gene: TRBV4-2
clone size: .
J gene: TRBJ2-1
CDR3 protein: CASSQVRAGSYNEQFF

V gene: TRBV19
clone size: .
J gene: TRBJ2-7
CDR3 protein: CASSLLAGPYEQYF

V gene: TRBV7-2
clone size: .
J gene: TRBJ2-2
CDR3 protein: CASRIGTSGVRTGELFF

V gene: TRBV7-9
clone size: once
J gene: TRBJ2-3
CDR3 protein: CASSLPATDTQYF

V gene: TRBV29-1
clone size: .
J gene: TRBJ2-7
CDR3 protein: CSVDLRTGGTSYEQYF

V gene: TRBV2
clone size: .
J gene: TRBJ1-2
CDR3 protein: CASKVEGPYGYTF

V gene: TRBV11-3
clone size: .
J gene: TRBJ2-5
CDR3 protein: CASSSKRDYPQETQYF

V gene: TRBV29-1
clone size: once
J gene: TRBJ1-1
CDR3 protein: CSVEFSRDTEAFF

V gene: TRBV2
clone size: .
J gene: TRBJ2-3
CDR3 protein: CASISLAGVADTQYF

V gene: TRBV7-2
clone size: .
J gene: TRBJ2-7
CDR3 protein: CASSFFPRTSGDYEQYF

V gene: TRBV7-9
clone size: .
J gene: TRBJ1-2
CDR3 protein: CASSSSGSGGAGYTF

V gene: TRBV7-3
clone size: .
J gene: TRBJ2-7
CDR3 protein: CASSPKAAGEQYF

V gene: TRBV5-6
clone size: few
J gene: TRBJ2-7
CDR3 protein: CASSPDGAGANHEQYF

V gene: TRBV5-1
clone size: once
J gene: TRBJ2-6
CDR3 protein: CASRRTSGRNSGANVLTF

V gene: TRBV5-6
clone size: .
J gene: TRBJ2-1
CDR3 protein: CASSQETWTSGKNEQFF

V gene: TRBV5-4
clone size: .
J gene: TRBJ1-1
CDR3 protein: CASSLGGPGGEAFF

V gene: TRBV4-2
clone size: .
J gene: TRBJ1-4
CDR3 protein: CASSQAGQGGEKLFF

V gene: TRBV5-4
clone size: .
J gene: TRBJ2-3
CDR3 protein: CASSLGLADTDTQYF

V gene: TRBV28
clone size: .
J gene: TRBJ1-6
CDR3 protein: CASSGANSPLHF